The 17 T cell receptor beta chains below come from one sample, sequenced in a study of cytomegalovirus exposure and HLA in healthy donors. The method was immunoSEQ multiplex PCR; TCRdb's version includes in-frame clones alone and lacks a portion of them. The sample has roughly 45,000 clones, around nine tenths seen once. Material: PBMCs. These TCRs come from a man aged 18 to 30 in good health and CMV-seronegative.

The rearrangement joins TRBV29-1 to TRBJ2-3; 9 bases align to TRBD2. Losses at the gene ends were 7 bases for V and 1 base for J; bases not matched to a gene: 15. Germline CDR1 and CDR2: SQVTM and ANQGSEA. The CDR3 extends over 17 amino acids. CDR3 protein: CSAVWLVAGEGTDTQYF. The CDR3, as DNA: TGCAGCGCCGTGTGGCTAGTAGCGGGAGAAGGCACAGATACGCAGTATTTT.

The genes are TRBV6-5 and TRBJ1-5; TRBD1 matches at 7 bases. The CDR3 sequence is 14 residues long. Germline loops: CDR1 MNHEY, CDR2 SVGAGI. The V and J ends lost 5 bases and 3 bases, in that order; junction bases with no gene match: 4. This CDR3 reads CASSKGQNNQPQHF. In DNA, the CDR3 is TGTGCCAGCAGTAAGGGACAGAACAATCAGCCCCAGCATTTT.

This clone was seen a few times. CDR3 in DNA: TGTGCCAGCACCAGAGCGGGAGCCTACGAGCAGTACTTC. Translation: CASTRAGAYEQYF. This chain joins TRBV6-5 and TRBJ2-7; 8 bases fit TRBD2. The CDR3 consists of 13 residues. Germline lookup yields CDR1 MNHEY and CDR2 SVGAGI. V gave up 7 bases and J gave up 2 bases; unmatched junction bases: 4.

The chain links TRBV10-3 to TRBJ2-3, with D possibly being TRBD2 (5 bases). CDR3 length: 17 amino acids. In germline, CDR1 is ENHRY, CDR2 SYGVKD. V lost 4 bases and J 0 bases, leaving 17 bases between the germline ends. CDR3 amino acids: CAISVWSGSTSTDTQYF. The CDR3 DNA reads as TGTGCCATCAGTGTTTGGTCGGGGAGCACTAGCACAGATACGCAGTATTTT.

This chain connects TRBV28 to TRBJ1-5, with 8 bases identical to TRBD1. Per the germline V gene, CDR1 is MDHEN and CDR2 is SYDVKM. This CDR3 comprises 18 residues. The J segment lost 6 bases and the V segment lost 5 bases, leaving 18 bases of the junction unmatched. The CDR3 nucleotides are TGTGCCAGCAGTCTCTTATGGACAGGGACTGGATTCGGTCAGCCCCAGCATTTT. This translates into CASSLLWTGTGFGQPQHF.

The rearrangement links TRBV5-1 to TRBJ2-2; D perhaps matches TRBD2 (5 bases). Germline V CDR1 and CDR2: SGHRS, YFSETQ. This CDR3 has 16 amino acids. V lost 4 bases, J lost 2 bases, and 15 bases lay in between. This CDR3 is CASSASISGNTGELFF. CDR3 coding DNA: TGCGCCAGCAGCGCGTCGATCAGCGGAAACACCGGGGAGCTGTTTTTT.

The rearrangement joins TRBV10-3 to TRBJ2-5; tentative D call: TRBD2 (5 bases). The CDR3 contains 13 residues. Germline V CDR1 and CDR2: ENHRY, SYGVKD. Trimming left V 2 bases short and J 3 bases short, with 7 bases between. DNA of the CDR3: TGTGCCATCAGTGAGATCGGGGAAGAGACCCAGTACTTC. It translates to CAISEIGEETQYF.

This CDR3 is CASSENLPTLNQPQHF. DNA for the CDR3: TGTGCCAGCAGTGAAAATCTCCCTACTCTAAATCAGCCCCAGCATTTT. The chain combines TRBV6-1 with TRBJ1-5, with no clear D. The germline CDR1 and CDR2 sequences are MNHNS and SASEGT. The CDR3 contains 16 residues. The germline V and J ends were trimmed by 2 bases and 4 bases, with 15 bases remaining between them.

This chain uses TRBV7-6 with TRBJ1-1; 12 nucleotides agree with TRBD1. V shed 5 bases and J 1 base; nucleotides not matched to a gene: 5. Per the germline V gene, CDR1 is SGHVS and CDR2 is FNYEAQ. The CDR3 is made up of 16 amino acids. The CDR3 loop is CASSPGTGGWNTEAFF. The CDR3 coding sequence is TGTGCCAGCAGCCCTGGGACAGGGGGCTGGAACACTGAAGCTTTCTTT.

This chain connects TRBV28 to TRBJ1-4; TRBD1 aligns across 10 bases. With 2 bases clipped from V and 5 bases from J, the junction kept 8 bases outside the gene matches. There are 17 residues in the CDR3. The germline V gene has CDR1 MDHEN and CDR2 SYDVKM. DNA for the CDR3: TGTGCCAGCAGTTTAACAGGGACAGGGGCCGTCAATGAAAAACTGTTTTTT. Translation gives CASSLTGTGAVNEKLFF.

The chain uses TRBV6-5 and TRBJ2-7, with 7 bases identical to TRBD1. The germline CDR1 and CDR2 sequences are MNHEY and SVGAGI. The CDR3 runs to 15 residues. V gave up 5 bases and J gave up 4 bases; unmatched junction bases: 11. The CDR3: CASSRDVGTAYEQYF. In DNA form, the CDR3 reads TGTGCCAGCAGTCGCGATGTTGGGACAGCTTACGAGCAGTACTTC.

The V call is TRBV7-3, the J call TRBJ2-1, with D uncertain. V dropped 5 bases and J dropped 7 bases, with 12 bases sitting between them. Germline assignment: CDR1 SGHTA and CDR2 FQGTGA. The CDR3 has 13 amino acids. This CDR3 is CASSKTETNEQFF. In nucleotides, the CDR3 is TGTGCCAGCAGCAAAACAGAAACTAATGAGCAGTTCTTC.

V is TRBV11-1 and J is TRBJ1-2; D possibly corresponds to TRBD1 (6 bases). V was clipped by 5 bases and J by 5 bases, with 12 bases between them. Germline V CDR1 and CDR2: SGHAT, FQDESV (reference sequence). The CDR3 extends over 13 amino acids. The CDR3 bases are TGTGCCAGCAGCCCACAGGGCGAGTATGGCTACACCTTC. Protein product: CASSPQGEYGYTF.

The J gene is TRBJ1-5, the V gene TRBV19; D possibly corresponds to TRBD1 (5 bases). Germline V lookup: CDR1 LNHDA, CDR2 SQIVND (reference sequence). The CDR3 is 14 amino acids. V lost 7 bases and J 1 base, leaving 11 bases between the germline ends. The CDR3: CASIGRGSNQPQHF. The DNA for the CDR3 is TGTGCCAGTATCGGACGGGGGAGCAATCAGCCCCAGCATTTT.

This CDR3 is CASRPRDMNTEAFF. CDR3 coding DNA: TGTGCCAGCAGGCCGAGGGATATGAACACTGAAGCTTTCTTT. The V call is TRBV6-5, the J call TRBJ1-1; no clear D gene. This CDR3 has 14 amino acids. Trimming took off 6 bases at V and 0 bases at J, with 11 bases between the two ends. Germline-derived CDR1 and CDR2 are MNHEY and SVGAGI.

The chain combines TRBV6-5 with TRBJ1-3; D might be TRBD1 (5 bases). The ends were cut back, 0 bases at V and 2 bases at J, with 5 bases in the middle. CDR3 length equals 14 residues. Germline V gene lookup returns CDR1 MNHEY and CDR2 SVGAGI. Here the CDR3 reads CASSYSGPGNTIYF. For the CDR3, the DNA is TGTGCCAGCAGTTACTCGGGGCCTGGAAACACCATATATTTT.

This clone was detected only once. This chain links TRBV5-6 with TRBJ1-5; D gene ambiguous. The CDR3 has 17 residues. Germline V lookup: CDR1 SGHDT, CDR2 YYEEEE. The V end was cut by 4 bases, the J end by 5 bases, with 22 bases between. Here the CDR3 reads CASSLWELGHRYQPQHF. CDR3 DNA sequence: TGTGCCAGCAGCCTGTGGGAGCTGGGCCACCGATATCAGCCCCAGCATTTT.